This paragraph covers one TCR beta chain sequence. Splitting of CD4+ cells produced CD45RA+ naive and CD45RA-negative memory subsets. The sample belongs to a study of shared clonotypes between healthy human individuals. V trimming: 10 bases; J trimming: 5 bases; junction bases outside the gene matches: 11. This CDR3 has 15 amino acids. CDR1 and CDR2 (germline): MNHNS, SASEGT. The method was immunoSEQ multiplex PCR; TCRdb's version includes in-frame clones alone and lacks a portion of them. The data show about 1 million clones, 65% to 75% seen once. The sample consisted of memory CD4+ T cells sorted from blood. Subset described: CD45RA-negative fraction. V gene TRBV6-1 combines with J gene TRBJ2-2, with TRBD1 matching 9 bases. The receptor comes from a man younger than 35 in good health. CDR3 coding DNA: TGTGCCACCTACTCAGGACAGGGGAGGACCGGGGAGCTGTTTTTT. Its translation is CATYSGQGRTGELFF.